This T cell receptor (beta chain) was sequenced in a study of cytomegalovirus exposure and HLA in healthy donors. Germline V gene data show CDR1 as MGHDK and CDR2 as SYGVNS. With 3 bases removed from V and 0 bases from J, the gap between germline ends came to 15 bases. This CDR3 comprises 18 residues. Study-level findings and limits: Later analysis associated a missense DCLRE1C variant with TCR beta V- and J-gene trimming. Earlier findings revealed that most TCR beta V segments proved productive either about 87% or about 30% of the time.

Both 60 Vbeta primers and 13 Jbeta primers went into the PCR. Study processing details: Unique TCR beta chains totaled some 88 million in a later count, with about 11 million of them shared. Clones were read by immunoSEQ multiplex PCR, and TCRdb kept only the in-frame ones, dropping some. The V and J calls and clone size were taken over from that table, and D and trimming were inferred from the DNA. The table shows 130,000 to 150,000 clones, with approximately 80% occurring only once. This clone was seen only a few times. Its antigen is not identified. The genes are TRBV25-1 and TRBJ1-6; a possible D gene is TRBD1 (5 bases). This TCR derives from a young man in good health and CMV-seropositive. Sequencing used PBMCs. DNA of the CDR3: TGTGCCAGCAGTGACCCGACAGAATTTAGCTCCTATAATTCACCCCTCCACTTT. Protein product: CASSDPTEFSSYNSPLHF.